This T cell receptor beta chain was identified during a study of CD8+CD57+ T cells in acquired aplastic anemia. In the study overall: DNA from sorted CD4+ and CD8+ cells averaged around 3.5 ug. Study outcomes and limitations: CD8+ Simpson's diversity showed no significant patient-control difference. Patients had roughly 29 CD8+ CDR3 sequences in common with controls (the shared set).

A word on this clonotype: Its cognate antigen is unknown.

V was clipped by 5 bases and J by 4 bases; unmatched bases: 10. Looked up from germline, CDR1 is MGHDK and CDR2 is SYGVNS. The CDR3 is made up of 15 amino acids. It was patients with CD8+CD57+ cell expansion by flow cytometry who were chosen for sequencing. Diagnosis of severe acquired aplastic anemia applied to all patients. The study profiled TCR beta VDJ and CDR3 using genomic DNA as template. Each CDR3 protein is one row after TCRdb ran MiXCR on the reads. The sample shows around 79,000 distinct CDR3 sequences, around 70% of them seen only once. The V and J genes are TRBV25-1 and TRBJ2-7; TRBD1 agrees at 8 bases. Sequencing input: sorted CD4+, CD8+, or CD8+CD57+ T cells (not recorded which) from PBMCs. The TCR was taken from a human donor with aplastic anemia. The CDR3 loop reads CASSLAQGVWYEQYF. CDR3 bases: TGTGCCAGCAGTTTAGCACAGGGGGTATGGTACGAGCAGTACTTC.